Given below is one T cell receptor (beta chain) in context. Its antigen remains unknown. Every TCR cDNA molecule bore its own unique molecular identifier. TCRdb re-derived calls from the 5' RACE reads in MiXCR, one entry per CDR3 protein. Of tens of thousands of distinct CDR3 sequences in the sample, around an eighth are singletons; the top ten hold about 4.5%. The time point: sample taken at primary tumor resection. Sequencing was performed on whole RNA extracted from tumor and nontumor lung tissue, or from frozen PBMC, and the material was left unsorted. Donors were approximately 70 untreated early-stage non-small cell lung cancer patients. This specimen belongs to a study of spatial heterogeneity in lung cancer. In the study overall: Alpha-chain sequences were consistently detected less often than beta-chain sequences.

The germline CDR1 and CDR2 sequences are SGHNT and YYREEE (reference sequence). CDR3 length equals 14 residues. V lost 4 bases and J lost 4; bases outside the gene matches: 7. Overall study findings and caveats: Follow-up blood showed ubiquitous expanded tumor TCRs less than blood at resection did.

The chain uses TRBV5-4 and TRBJ1-2, with 7 nucleotides matching TRBD1. The starting material was PBMCs, obtained at surgery. This TCR was recovered from a male donor with early-stage non-small cell lung cancer. The CDR3 DNA reads TGTGCCAGCAGCGACTACAGGGGCATCTATGGCTACACCTTC. Translated, it gives CASSDYRGIYGYTF.